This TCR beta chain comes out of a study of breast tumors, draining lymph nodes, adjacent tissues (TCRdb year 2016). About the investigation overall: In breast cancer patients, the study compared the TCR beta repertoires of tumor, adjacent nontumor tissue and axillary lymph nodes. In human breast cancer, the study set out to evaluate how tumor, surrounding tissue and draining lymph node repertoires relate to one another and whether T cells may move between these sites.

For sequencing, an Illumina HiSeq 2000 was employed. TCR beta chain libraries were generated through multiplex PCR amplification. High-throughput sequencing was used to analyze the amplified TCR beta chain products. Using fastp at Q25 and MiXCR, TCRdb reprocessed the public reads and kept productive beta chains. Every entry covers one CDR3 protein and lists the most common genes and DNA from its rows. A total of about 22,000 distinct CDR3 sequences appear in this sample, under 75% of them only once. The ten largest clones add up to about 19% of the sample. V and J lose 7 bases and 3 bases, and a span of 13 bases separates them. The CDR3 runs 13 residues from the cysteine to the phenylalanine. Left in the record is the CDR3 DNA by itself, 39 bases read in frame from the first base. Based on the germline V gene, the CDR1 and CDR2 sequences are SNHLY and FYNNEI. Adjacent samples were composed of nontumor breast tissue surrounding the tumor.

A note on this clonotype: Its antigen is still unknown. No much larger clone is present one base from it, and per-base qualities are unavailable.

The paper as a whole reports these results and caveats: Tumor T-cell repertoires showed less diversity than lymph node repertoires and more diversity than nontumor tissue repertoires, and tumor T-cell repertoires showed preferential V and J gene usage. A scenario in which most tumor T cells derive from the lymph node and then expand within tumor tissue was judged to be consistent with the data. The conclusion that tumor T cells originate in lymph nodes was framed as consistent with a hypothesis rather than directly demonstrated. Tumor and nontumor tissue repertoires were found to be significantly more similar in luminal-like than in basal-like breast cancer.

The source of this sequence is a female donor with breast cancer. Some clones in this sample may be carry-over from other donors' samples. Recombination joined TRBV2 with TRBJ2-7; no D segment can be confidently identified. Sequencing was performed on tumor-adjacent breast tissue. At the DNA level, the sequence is TGTGCCAGCACCCCTCAGGCCAGCTACGAGCAGTACTTC. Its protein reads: CASTPQASYEQYF.